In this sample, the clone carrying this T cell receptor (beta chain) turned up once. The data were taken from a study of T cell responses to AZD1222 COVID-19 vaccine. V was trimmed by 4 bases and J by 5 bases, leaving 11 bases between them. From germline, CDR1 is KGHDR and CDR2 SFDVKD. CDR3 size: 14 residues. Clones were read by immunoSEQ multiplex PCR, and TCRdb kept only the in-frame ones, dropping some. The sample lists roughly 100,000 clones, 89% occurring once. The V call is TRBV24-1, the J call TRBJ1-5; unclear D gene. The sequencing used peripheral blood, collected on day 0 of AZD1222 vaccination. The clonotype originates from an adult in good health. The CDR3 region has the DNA TGTGCCACCAGTGACTCGTGGATGGATCAGCCCCAGCATTTT. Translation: CATSDSWMDQPQHF.